A selection of T cell receptor beta chains follows, all from one sample in a study of CD4 and CD8 cells across lung adenocarcinoma regions. TCRdb re-called the PCR reads with MiXCR, one entry per CDR3 protein. This repertoire shows around 10,000 distinct CDR3 sequences, over 45% found once; its top ten account for roughly a third. The specimen was CD8+ T cells from the margin of a lung tumor. The receptors come from a male donor with lung adenocarcinoma. The CD4 and CD8 labels of this study may be unreliable. The CDR3 runs from the conserved cysteine through the conserved F or W. The D gene is left open where the match is weak. Expanded clones are given a class, and other clones once, few, many or no size at all.

TRBD2	TRBV23-1	few	TRBJ2-3	TGCGCCAGCAGTCAATCTGAGTCTAGCGGGAGGTGGGCGGATACGCAGTATTTT	CASSQSESSGRWADTQYF
-	TRBV3-1	-	TRBJ2-4	TGTGCCAGCAGCCAAGGGTACGGGTGGTCGACTCAGTACTTC	CASSQGYGWSTQYF
TRBD2	TRBV7-6	large	TRBJ2-3	TGTGCCAGCAGCTTAGCGGTGGCGGGGGGGAGCGGGGATACGCAGTATTTT	CASSLAVAGGSGDTQYF
TRBD1	TRBV6-1	-	TRBJ2-1	TGTGCCAGCAGAGACGACAGGGCTAACACGGGTGAGCAGTTTTTC	CASRDDRANTGEQFF
-	TRBV11-3	once	TRBJ2-7	TGTGGCAGCGCCGGACCGGGCACAGACGAGCAGTACTTC	CGSAGPGTDEQYF
TRBD2	TRBV20-1	-	TRBJ2-2	TGCAGTGCTAGCCCTAGCGGGAGCGGGGGAGACGAGCTGTTTTTT	CSASPSGSGGDELFF
-	TRBV6-1	many	TRBJ2-7	TGTGCCAGCAGTGAAGGATCATCCGTCTACGAGCAGTACTTC	CASSEGSSVYEQYF
TRBD1	TRBV27	-	TRBJ2-2	TGTGCCAGCAGTCCGGACAGGAGCACCGGGACGCTGTTTTTT	CASSPDRSTGTLFF
-	TRBV9	few	TRBJ2-4	TGTGCCAGCAGCGCCTCGGGAGAGGACATTCAGTACTTC	CASSASGEDIQYF
TRBD2	TRBV27	few	TRBJ2-2	TGTGCCAGCGGTAGCGGGAGGGCAGGCGGGGAGCTGTTTTTT	CASGSGRAGGELFF
TRBD2	TRBV4-2	-	TRBJ2-1	TGTGCCAGCAGCCCAAGCGGGAGTTCCAACAATGAGCAGTTCTTC	CASSPSGSSNNEQFF
-	TRBV6-1	medium-sized	TRBJ2-3	TGTGCCAGCAGTAATCCGGGACACATCACAGATACGCAGTATTTT	CASSNPGHITDTQYF
-	TRBV3-1	few	TRBJ2-1	TGTGCCAGCAGCCTAGGCGGTCGCAATGAGCAGTTCTTC	CASSLGGRNEQFF
-	TRBV10-1	-	TRBJ2-5	TGCGCCAGCAGTGGTAGAGGGGGAGGTGCGAGGGAGACCCAGTATTTC	CASSGRGGGARETQYF
-	TRBV6-1	-	TRBJ1-6	TGTGCCAGCACACAGGCCCTAGGTGATGGTTCACCCCTCCACTTT	CASTQALGDGSPLHF
-	TRBV4-1	-	TRBJ1-2	TGCGCCAGCAGCCAAGATGAACAGGGAGGGTTCTATGGCTACACCTTC	CASSQDEQGGFYGYTF
-	TRBV6-1	-	TRBJ2-3	TGTGCCAGCTCGGGCGCGCAGGCTCCGAGCACCGAGGCGCAGTATTTT	CASSGAQAPSTEAQYF
TRBD1	TRBV11-3	-	TRBJ2-6	TGTGCCAGCAGCTTCATGACAGGGGCCGACTCTGGGGCCAACGTCCTGACTTTC	CASSFMTGADSGANVLTF
-	TRBV10-3	medium-sized	TRBJ2-1	TGTGCCATCAGTGAGACGGCTTCGGGCTCCTACAATGAGCAGTTCTTC	CAISETASGSYNEQFF
-	TRBV27	many	TRBJ2-7	TGTGCCAGCAGAGGGCCGGGTTCCTACGAGCAGTACTTC	CASRGPGSYEQYF
-	TRBV7-2	-	TRBJ2-3	TGTGCCAGCAGCACTAGCACAGAGACCCAGTATTTT	CASSTSTETQYF
TRBD1	TRBV10-3	medium-sized	TRBJ2-7	TGTGCCATCAATACTCAGGGGACAGGGGCCTACGAGCAGTACTTC	CAINTQGTGAYEQYF
-	TRBV20-1	-	TRBJ1-2	TGCAGTGCCCAAATGGGGGGATGGTACTATGGCTACACCTTC	CSAQMGGWYYGYTF
-	TRBV27	many	TRBJ2-7	TGTGCCAGCAGTTTCAGGGACCCCAGGTACGAGCAGTACTTC	CASSFRDPRYEQYF
TRBD1	TRBV4-1	-	TRBJ1-3	TGCGCCAGCAGCCATCCCACAGGGGGAGGAAACACCATATATTTT	CASSHPTGGGNTIYF
TRBD2	TRBV6-1	few	TRBJ2-7	TGTGCCAGCAGTGAAAGGGCGGATAGGGGGGTAGCGGGAGGGCGGTCCTACGAGCAGTACTTC	CASSERADRGVAGGRSYEQYF
TRBD2	TRBV20-1	many	TRBJ2-1	TGCAGTGCTAGCGGGGGGGCCTCCTACAATGAGCAGTTCTTC	CSASGGASYNEQFF
TRBD2	TRBV11-2	-	TRBJ2-1	TGTGCCAGCAGCCTAGGGACTAGCGGGACGAATGAGCAGTTCTTC	CASSLGTSGTNEQFF
-	TRBV7-2	-	TRBJ1-4	TGTGCCAGCAGCTTAGGACTGGAGAGAACCGCAACTAATGAAAAACTGTTTTTT	CASSLGLERTATNEKLFF
-	TRBV6-1	-	TRBJ2-5	TGTGCCGGCAGTGCGGGGCAGGGCCCAGAGACCCAGTACTTC	CAGSAGQGPETQYF
-	TRBV12-3/TRBV12-4	few	TRBJ2-1	TGTGCCAGCAGCAAAAACAGGGAATCCTACAATGAGCAGTTCTTC	CASSKNRESYNEQFF
-	TRBV28	many	TRBJ2-1	TGTGCCAGCAGTTTAATAGCGAAAGATGAGCAGTTCTTC	CASSLIAKDEQFF
-	TRBV10-1	-	TRBJ2-3	TGCGCCAGCAGCTCCCCAGGGGCGGATACGCAGTATTTT	CASSSPGADTQYF
-	TRBV27	-	TRBJ2-5	TGTGCCAGCAGTCTCACCGGGACCGGGGAGACCCAGTACTTC	CASSLTGTGETQYF
-	TRBV6-1	-	TRBJ2-3	TGTGCCAGCAGTGGACTGTGGGGGGCCAAAAATACTCAGTATTTC	CASSGLWGAKNTQYF
-	TRBV10-3	medium-sized	TRBJ2-7	TGTGCCATCGGAAGATGGGGGGACAAAAGCAACGAGCAGTACTTC	CAIGRWGDKSNEQYF
-	TRBV10-3	-	TRBJ2-7	TGTGCCATCAGTGAGCCCCCGGCCGGGACGAGCTCCTACGAGCAGTACTTC	CAISEPPAGTSSYEQYF
-	TRBV27	-	TRBJ2-3	TGTGCCAGCAGTTTCCGGCAGCAGCCTACCACAGACACTCAGTATTTT	CASSFRQQPTTDTQYF
-	TRBV4-1	medium-sized	TRBJ2-1	TGCGCCAGCAGCCAAGACCGGGAGAAGCAGTTCTTC	CASSQDREKQFF
-	TRBV6-2/TRBV6-3	-	TRBJ2-5	TGTGCCAGCAGTTACTCGGGTGAGCAGTACTTC	CASSYSGEQYF
-	TRBV23-1	-	TRBJ2-1	TGCGCCAGCAGTCCCATTGAAAATCCTCCCCCCGATGAGCAGTTCTTC	CASSPIENPPPDEQFF
-	TRBV6-5	-	TRBJ2-1	TGTGCCAGCAGTTACGGGCCATACAATGAGCAGTTCTTC	CASSYGPYNEQFF
-	TRBV25-1	-	TRBJ1-2	TGTGCCAGCAGTAGGACCTGGGGAGGCTACACCTTC	CASSRTWGGYTF
-	TRBV6-1	-	TRBJ2-7	TGTGCCAGCAGCCTAGGAGGGGGACGGGTGGAGCAGTACTTC	CASSLGGGRVEQYF
-	TRBV5-5	few	TRBJ2-5	TGTGCCAGCAGCTTGGCCGTATGGGGTGAAGAGACCCAGTACTTC	CASSLAVWGEETQYF
-	TRBV7-8	many	TRBJ2-3	TGTGCCAGCAGCCCCCTCGGGGATACGCAGTATTTT	CASSPLGDTQYF
TRBD2	TRBV11-2	many	TRBJ2-1	TGTGCCAGCAGCCGAAACCTCCTAGCGGAACTCTACAATGAGCAGTTCTTC	CASSRNLLAELYNEQFF
TRBD2	TRBV7-2	-	TRBJ2-3	TGTGCCAGCAGCCTGGGGGGGGAAGATACGCAGTATTTT	CASSLGGEDTQYF
-	TRBV11-2	few	TRBJ2-7	TGTGCCAGCAGCCCCCTAGCTTACGAGCAGTACTTC	CASSPLAYEQYF
TRBD2	TRBV6-1	-	TRBJ2-3	TGTGCCAGCAGTACGCCGGGACTAGCGGGGGTAACGCAGTATTTT	CASSTPGLAGVTQYF
-	TRBV6-1	many	TRBJ2-2	TGTGCCAGCAGTCAAAACCCCACCGGGGAGCTGTTTTTT	CASSQNPTGELFF
TRBD1	TRBV27	medium-sized	TRBJ2-5	TGTGCCAGCAGTCTGGACAGGGGGCTCCAAGAGACCCAGTACTTC	CASSLDRGLQETQYF
TRBD2	TRBV6-4	-	TRBJ2-1	TGTGCCAGCAGTTTGGAGACTAGCGGGAGTAATGAGCAGTTCTTC	CASSLETSGSNEQFF
TRBD2	TRBV20-1	-	TRBJ2-5	TGCAGTGCTAGAGGGCCTGCACTAGCGGGAGCCCCGGGGGAGCAGTACTTC	CSARGPALAGAPGEQYF
-	TRBV10-3	few	TRBJ2-3	TGTGCCATCTCCAGTGTGGCAGATACGCAGTATTTT	CAISSVADTQYF
TRBD1	TRBV27	-	TRBJ2-3	TGTGCCAGCAGTTTGGATTCGGGGACAGGAGGCAAAGACACGCAGTACTTT	CASSLDSGTGGKDTQYF
TRBD2	TRBV28	-	TRBJ2-7	TGTGCCAGCACCAACTCCGGGACTAGCGGCTACGAGCAGTACTTC	CASTNSGTSGYEQYF